The sequence of this TCR beta chain was determined in a study of blood T cell repertoires in COVID-19. As for the study in general: COVID-19 samples from acute and convalescent phases originated in the United States, Italy and Spain. Sources were T cells, B-cell-depleted T cells, or PBMCs; the material itself was cDNA or gDNA.

Per the study methods: It was from reference gene primer amplification that nucleated cell counts were estimated. Sequencing used immunoSEQ multiplex PCR; TCRdb keeps in-frame clones, though not all of them. V and J calls and clone size come straight from that table; D and trimming were deduced from the DNA. This sample has about 140,000 clones; 80% to 90% occur once, and the top ten carry roughly 10%. Sample: peripheral blood. The source is a man in his 60s with active or convalescent COVID-19.

The CDR3: CAISAGTGSYEQYF. The CDR3 bases are TGTGCCATCAGTGCGGGGACAGGCTCCTACGAGCAGTACTTC. The rearrangement uses TRBV10-3 and TRBJ2-7; 8 nucleotides match TRBD1. The J segment lost 0 bases and the V segment lost 4 bases, leaving 2 bases of the junction unmatched. CDR3 length: 14 amino acids. Germline assignment: CDR1 ENHRY and CDR2 SYGVKD.